This T cell receptor beta chain was documented in a study of CD8+ T cells in alopecia areata. On the basis of CD4, CD8alpha, NKG2D, NKG2ACE and other markers, pooled cutaneous lymph node cells were sorted. Germline CDR1 reads NNHDY; CDR2 reads SYVADS. The CDR3 runs 13 residues. As to this clone: Gene and germline names: mouse. The sequence runs out 4 residues before the end of the CDR3; the remainder is reconstructed from the germline J gene.

RNA extraction was followed by reverse transcription into cDNA, which acted as the sequencing template. TCRdb's table, derived via immunoSEQ multiplex PCR, lists solely in-frame clones and lacks some. The sample holds around 290,000 clones, and no clone turns up only once. The chain carries TRBV13-3 and TRBJ2-7, with D perhaps matching TRBD2 (7 bases). The sequencing input was CD4+ T cells sorted from a lymph node. This sequence was found in a C3H/HeJ mouse with alopecia areata. The MHC haplotype recorded for the strain is H2-k. The part of the CDR3 DNA that was read is TGTGCCAGCAGTGATCTGGGGGCTTAT. It yields the protein CASSDLGAY. The whole CDR3 is CASSDLGAYEQYF.